Included here is one TCR beta chain sequence, with context. Antigen unknown. These data are taken from a study of shared clonotypes between healthy human individuals. Study-level background: Each donor had three CD4 naive, three CD4 memory, two CD8 naive and one CD8 memory plate. Study-level findings and limits: Clonotype sharing among donors was thought likely to change with sequencing depth. Relative to clonotypes present in all four donors, those not shared had lower generation probabilities.

The CDR3 has 16 residues. CDR1 is MNHNY and CDR2 is SVGAGI in the germline V gene (reference sequence). The V and J ends lost 6 bases and 7 bases respectively, with 19 bases between them. Sequencing used immunoSEQ multiplex PCR; TCRdb keeps in-frame clones, though not all of them. The table shows just over 2,000,000 clones, with 95% occurring only once. This clonotype was obtained from a man younger than 35 in good health. Input material: naive CD4+ T cells sorted from blood. Regarding subset: CD45RA+ positively selected. The chain has TRBV6-6 and TRBJ1-6, with unresolved D. This chain's CDR3 is CASSPDAGRLNSPLHF. The DNA of the CDR3 is TGTGCCAGCAGCCCAGACGCCGGCAGGTTAAATTCACCCCTCCACTTT.